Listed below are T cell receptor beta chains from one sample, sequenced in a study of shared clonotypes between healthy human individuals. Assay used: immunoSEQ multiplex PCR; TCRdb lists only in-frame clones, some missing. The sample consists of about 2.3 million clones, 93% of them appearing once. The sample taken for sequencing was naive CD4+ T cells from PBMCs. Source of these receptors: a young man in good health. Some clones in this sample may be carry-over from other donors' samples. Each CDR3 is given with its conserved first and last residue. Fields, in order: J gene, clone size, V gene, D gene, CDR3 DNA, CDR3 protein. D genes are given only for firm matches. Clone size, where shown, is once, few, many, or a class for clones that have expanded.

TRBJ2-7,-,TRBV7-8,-,TGTGCCAGCAGCAGAACGCGCTCCTACGAGCAGTACTTC,CASSRTRSYEQYF
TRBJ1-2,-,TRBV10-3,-,TGTGCCATCAGTGAGTCAAGCCTCGGGGGGACCTATGGCTACACCTTC,CAISESSLGGTYGYTF
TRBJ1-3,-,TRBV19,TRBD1,TGTGCCAGTAGTATTTCAGGGGGTGTTGGAAACACCATATATTTT,CASSISGGVGNTIYF
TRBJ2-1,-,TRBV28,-,TGTGCCAGCAGTTCCCCCTCCTCCAGATACCCGTTCTTC,CASSSPSSRYPFF
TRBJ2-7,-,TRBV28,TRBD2,TGTGCCAGCAGCCACGGGGGGACCTACGAGCAGTACTTC,CASSHGGTYEQYF
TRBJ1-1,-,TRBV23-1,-,TGCGCCAGCAGTCGGAATGGTGAACCGGAACAGGCCTACTCTCGGATGAACACTGAAGCTTTCTTT,CASSRNGEPEQAYSRMNTEAFF
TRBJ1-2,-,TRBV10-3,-,TGTGCCATCAGTGAGAACGGAGACTTAGGCTTC,CAISENGDLGF
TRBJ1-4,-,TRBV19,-,TGTGCCAGTAGTAAGCCCGTGGGAGGAGAAAAACTGTTTTTT,CASSKPVGGEKLFF
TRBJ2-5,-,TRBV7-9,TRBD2,TGTGCCAGCAGCTCTTTCGGGACTAGCGGGATCAGGGTGGAGACCCAGTACTTC,CASSSFGTSGIRVETQYF
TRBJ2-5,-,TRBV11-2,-,TGTGCCAGCAGCTCTACAGGTCCCCAAGAGACCCAGTACTTC,CASSSTGPQETQYF
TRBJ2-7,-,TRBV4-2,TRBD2,TGTGCCAGCAGCCCGAGACGGGAGGGTAACGAGCAGTACTTC,CASSPRREGNEQYF
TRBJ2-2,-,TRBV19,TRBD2,TGTGCCAGTAGGTTAGCGGGACAGAACACCGGGGAGCTGTTTTTT,CASRLAGQNTGELFF
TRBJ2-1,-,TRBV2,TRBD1,TGTGCCAGCAGGTACAGGGGAGACAATGAGCAGTTCTTC,CASRYRGDNEQFF
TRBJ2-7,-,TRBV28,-,TGTGCCAGCAGACACCGGGAGAACAAACGTCAGTACTTC,CASRHRENKRQYF
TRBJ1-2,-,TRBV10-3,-,TGTGCCATCAGTGCGATGTCTGGCTATGGCTACACCTTC,CAISAMSGYGYTF
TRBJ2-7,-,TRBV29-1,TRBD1,TGCAGCGTTCGGCGGGACAGGGCCTCCTACGAGCAGTACTTC,CSVRRDRASYEQYF
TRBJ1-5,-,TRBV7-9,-,TGTGCCAGCAGCTGGGGGGCTGGACAGCCCCAGCATTTT,CASSWGAGQPQHF
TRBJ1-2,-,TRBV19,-,TGTGCCAGTAGTATAGTAGCCGGGGCCGGCTACACCTTC,CASSIVAGAGYTF
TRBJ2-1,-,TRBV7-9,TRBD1,TGTGCCAGCAGCTTAGGACAGGGCGTTCAGTTCTTC,CASSLGQGVQFF
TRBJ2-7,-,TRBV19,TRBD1,TGTGCCAGTAGTAACAGGGGGGTATCCGAGCAGTACTTC,CASSNRGVSEQYF
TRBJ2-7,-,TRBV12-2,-,TGTGCAAGTCGCTCCCCGGGGACCGATACCTACGAGCAGTACTTC,CASRSPGTDTYEQYF
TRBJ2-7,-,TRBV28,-,TGTGCCAGCCGTACCGGGACTCCCCCAGCCGAGCAGTACTTC,CASRTGTPPAEQYF
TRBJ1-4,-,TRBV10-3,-,TGTGCCACGAGATCCGCAACTAATGAAAAACTGTTTTTT,CATRSATNEKLFF
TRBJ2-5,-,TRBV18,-,TGTGCCAGCTCACCATTTACGGCCGCAGGAGAGACCCAGTACTTC,CASSPFTAAGETQYF
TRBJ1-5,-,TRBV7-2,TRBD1,TGTGCCAGCAGCTCGACAGGGGGATATCAGCCCCAGCATTTT,CASSSTGGYQPQHF
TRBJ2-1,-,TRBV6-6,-,TGTGCCAGCAGTTACTCGGGGGCCGTCAATGAGCAGTTCTTC,CASSYSGAVNEQFF
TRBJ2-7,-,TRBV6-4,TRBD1,TGTGCCAGCAGCCCGGACAGGGGGTTGTTTAACGAGCAGTACTTC,CASSPDRGLFNEQYF
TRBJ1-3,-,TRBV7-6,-,TGTGCCAGCAGCAGAACTAAGGGGGACTCTGGAAACACCATATATTTT,CASSRTKGDSGNTIYF
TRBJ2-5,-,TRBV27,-,TGTGCCAGCAGTCCCCGGTCCCAAGAGACCCAGTACTTC,CASSPRSQETQYF
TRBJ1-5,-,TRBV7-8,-,TGTGCCAGCAGCCAGGCGGCGAGGCAGCCCCAGCATTTT,CASSQAARQPQHF
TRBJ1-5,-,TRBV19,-,TGTGCCAGTAGTATTGAGGTAGTAGGGGTAAGCAATCAGCCCCAGCATTTT,CASSIEVVGVSNQPQHF
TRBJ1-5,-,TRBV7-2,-,TGTGCCAGCAGCTTCGTAAAAAATCAGCCCCAGCATTTT,CASSFVKNQPQHF
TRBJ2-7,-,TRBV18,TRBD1,TGTGCCAGCTCACCACCAGGGGGCGCCTTCCTCGAGCAGTACTTC,CASSPPGGAFLEQYF
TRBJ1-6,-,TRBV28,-,TGTGCCAGCAGTTCCCCAATGCTTACCCCGCTGGGCCCCCTCCACTTT,CASSSPMLTPLGPLHF
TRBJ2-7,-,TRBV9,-,TGTGCCAGCAGCCCGAACCTAGTCGCAGAGCCCTACGAGCAGTACTTC,CASSPNLVAEPYEQYF
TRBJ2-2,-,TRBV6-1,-,TGTGCCAGCAGGGGGGAGAGGGACACCGGGGAGCTGTTTTTT,CASRGERDTGELFF
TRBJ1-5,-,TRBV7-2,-,TGTGCCAGCAGCTTAGGTCGGGGAATGGGGCAGCCCCAGCATTTT,CASSLGRGMGQPQHF
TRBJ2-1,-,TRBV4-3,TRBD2,TGCGCCAGCAGCCAAGCAGGTTCCCTAGCGGGACCTTACCTCCACTCCTACAATGAGCAGTTCTTC,CASSQAGSLAGPYLHSYNEQFF
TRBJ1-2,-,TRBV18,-,TGTGCCAGCTCCTCCGATACTAACTATGGCTACACCTTC,CASSSDTNYGYTF
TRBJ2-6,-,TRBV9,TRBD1,TGTGCCAGCAGCCCCCGGACAGGGGATTCTGGGGCCAACGTCCTGACTTTC,CASSPRTGDSGANVLTF
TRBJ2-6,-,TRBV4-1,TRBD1,TGCGCCAGCAGCCAAGCCGGGACAGGGGTGCGGGATGGGGCCAACGTCCTGACTTTC,CASSQAGTGVRDGANVLTF
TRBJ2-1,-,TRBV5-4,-,TGTGCCAGCAGCTTGGACGGCGCCTCGGGTTACAATGAGCAGTTCTTC,CASSLDGASGYNEQFF
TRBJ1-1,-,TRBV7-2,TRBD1,TGTGCCAGCAGCCCGCGACAGGGGGAGGTCAAGAACACTGAAGCTTTCTTT,CASSPRQGEVKNTEAFF
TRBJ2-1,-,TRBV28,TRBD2,TGTGCCAGCAGTTCCCCTAGCGGGAGGGCCAGGATGTTAAATGAGCAGTTCTTC,CASSSPSGRARMLNEQFF
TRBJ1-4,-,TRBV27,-,TGTGCCAGCAGTTTATTGTCAACTAATGAAAAACTGTTTTTT,CASSLLSTNEKLFF
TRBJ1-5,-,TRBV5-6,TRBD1,TGTGCCAGCAGCTGGGGGACAGGGTCTCAGCCCCAGCATTTT,CASSWGTGSQPQHF
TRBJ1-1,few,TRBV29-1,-,TGCAGCGGGGGTCCAGGCGCTGTCATGAACACTGAAGCTTTCTTT,CSGGPGAVMNTEAFF